This T cell receptor (beta chain) emerged from a study of OX40 agonist ivuxolimab in advanced cancers. This clone was counted a single time. CDR1 and CDR2 from the germline V gene are SGHRS and YFSETQ. CDR3 length: 13 residues. The germline V and J ends were trimmed by 0 bases and 9 bases, with 10 bases remaining between them. Sequencing was performed with immunoSEQ multiplex PCR; in TCRdb, only in-frame clones are kept and a portion is missing. The sample gives 15,000 to 20,000 clones, 60% to 80% of which show up once; 15% to 20% is in the top ten. The material sequenced was CD4+ or CD8+ T cells sorted from blood, taken in a trial of the OX40 agonist ivuxolimab. J is TRBJ2-1 and V is TRBV5-1; a possible D gene is TRBD1 (6 bases). The sequence was obtained from an adult with an advanced solid tumor such as melanoma, head and neck, liver or kidney cancer. CDR3 residues: CASSLVRGSEQFF. DNA for the CDR3: TGCGCCAGCAGCTTGGTCAGGGGCAGTGAGCAGTTCTTC.